This entry lists 10 T cell receptor beta chains sequenced from one sample in a study of a mutant IDH1 vaccine in newly diagnosed glioma. No antigen has been assigned to these receptors. Method: immunoSEQ multiplex PCR; TCRdb's copy keeps in-frame clones and lacks some. The table shows fewer than 45,000 clones, with around 90% occurring only once. As for time point: week 23, last vaccination. Every single dose of the vaccine, 300 ug of mutant IDH1 20-mer peptide, came with topical imiquimod. The sequenced sample was PBMCs, obtained from a glioma patient whose treatment included an IDH1 peptide vaccine. Receptors were obtained from a man between 50 and 59 years old with glioma.

This rearrangement joins TRBV30 to TRBJ1-1; TRBD1 matches at 10 bases. The V segment lost 3 bases and the J segment 6 bases; nucleotides outside the gene matches: 7. Per germline, CDR1 GTSNPN and CDR2 SVGIG (reference sequence). The CDR3 length is 14 residues. This CDR3 is CAWRWDRGHSEAFF. CDR3 in DNA: TGTGCCTGGAGGTGGGACAGGGGACATTCTGAAGCTTTCTTT. Supplemented by reference TRBV30 and TRBJ1-1, the full variable domain reads SQTIHQWPATLVQPVGSPLSLECTVEGTSNPNLYWYRQAAGRGLQLLFYSVGIGQISSEVPQNLSASRPQDRQFILSSKKLLLSDSGFYLCAWRWDRGHSEAFFGQGTRLTVV.

The genes are TRBV6-5 and TRBJ2-7; 9 bases are a match to TRBD1. J lost 4 bases, V lost 2 bases, and 3 bases had no gene match. Germline V gene lookup returns CDR1 MNHEY and CDR2 SVGAGI. The CDR3 consists of 14 residues. CDR3 in DNA: TGTGCCAGCAGTTACGGGACAGGGCTATACGAGCAGTACTTC. Translation: CASSYGTGLYEQYF.

V is TRBV7-8 and J is TRBJ2-1; TRBD2 aligns across 14 bases. The CDR3 loop spans 18 amino acids. Looked up from germline, CDR1 is SGHVS and CDR2 is FQNEAQ. V shed 5 bases and J 0 bases; nucleotides not matched to a gene: 6. CDR3 residues: CASSRGTSGRSSYNEQFF. CDR3 DNA: TGTGCCAGCAGCCGTGGGACTAGCGGGAGAAGCTCCTACAATGAGCAGTTCTTC.

This chain joins TRBV2 and TRBJ1-5; TRBD1 is a possible D gene (6 bases). The CDR3 contains 15 residues. Germline V lookup: CDR1 SNHLY, CDR2 FYNNEI. V lost 1 base and J lost 4, with 11 bases in between. CDR3 coding DNA: TGTGCCAGCAGTGAAGAGGGGGGTGGGAATCAGCCCCAGCATTTT. Its translation: CASSEEGGGNQPQHF.

The rearrangement links TRBV5-1 to TRBJ1-2, with D perhaps matching TRBD1 (5 bases). This CDR3 contains 14 residues. The germline V gene has CDR1 SGHRS and CDR2 YFSETQ. The V end was cut by 0 bases, the J end by 6 bases, with 12 bases between. The CDR3 sequence is CASSLAGQGDGYTF. The CDR3, as DNA: TGCGCCAGCAGCTTGGCGGGGCAGGGCGATGGCTACACCTTC.

The V call is TRBV27, the J call TRBJ2-7; perhaps TRBD2 as D (6 bases). Between the trimmed V and J ends, which lost 2 bases and 1 base, there was a span of 9 bases. This CDR3 spans 14 amino acids. Germline lookup yields CDR1 MNHEY and CDR2 SMNVEV (reference sequence). For the CDR3, the DNA is TGTGCCAGCAGTTTAGTGGGGGGATCCTACGAGCAGTACTTC. It encodes CASSLVGGSYEQYF.

V and J are TRBV5-6 and TRBJ1-1, with D unresolved. Germline CDR1 is SGHDT and CDR2 is YYEEEE. Trimming shortened V by 4 bases and J by 0 bases, and 13 bases separated the two germline ends. CDR3 size: 15 residues. CDR3 in DNA: TGTGCCAGCAGCCTCCCCGCCAGGATGAACACTGAAGCTTTCTTT. Protein sequence: CASSLPARMNTEAFF.

A single count supports this clone. The genes are TRBV29-1 and TRBJ2-7; D not certain. V lost 2 bases, J lost 4 bases, and 12 bases lay in between. The CDR3 has 13 amino acids. CDR1 SQVTM and CDR2 ANQGSEA come from the germline V gene. CDR3 protein: CSVETTRNYEQYF. CDR3 sequence (DNA): TGCAGCGTTGAAACGACTCGTAATTACGAGCAGTACTTC.

V usage is TRBV6-6 and J usage is TRBJ1-5; perhaps TRBD1 as D (5 bases). The CDR3 length is 16 residues. Germline lookup yields CDR1 MNHNY and CDR2 SVGAGI (reference sequence). Trimming removed 6 bases from V and 1 base from J, with 16 bases in between. This CDR3 is CASSDPVEGSNQPQHF. DNA of the CDR3: TGTGCCAGCAGCGACCCCGTCGAGGGGAGCAATCAGCCCCAGCATTTT.

This chain joins TRBV6-5 and TRBJ1-1; D not resolved. Per germline, CDR1 MNHEY and CDR2 SVGAGI. The CDR3 consists of 13 residues. V was trimmed by 6 bases and J by 0 bases, leaving 8 bases between them. The CDR3 is CASRGNLNTEAFF. CDR3 sequence (DNA): TGTGCCAGCAGAGGGAATTTGAACACTGAAGCTTTCTTT.